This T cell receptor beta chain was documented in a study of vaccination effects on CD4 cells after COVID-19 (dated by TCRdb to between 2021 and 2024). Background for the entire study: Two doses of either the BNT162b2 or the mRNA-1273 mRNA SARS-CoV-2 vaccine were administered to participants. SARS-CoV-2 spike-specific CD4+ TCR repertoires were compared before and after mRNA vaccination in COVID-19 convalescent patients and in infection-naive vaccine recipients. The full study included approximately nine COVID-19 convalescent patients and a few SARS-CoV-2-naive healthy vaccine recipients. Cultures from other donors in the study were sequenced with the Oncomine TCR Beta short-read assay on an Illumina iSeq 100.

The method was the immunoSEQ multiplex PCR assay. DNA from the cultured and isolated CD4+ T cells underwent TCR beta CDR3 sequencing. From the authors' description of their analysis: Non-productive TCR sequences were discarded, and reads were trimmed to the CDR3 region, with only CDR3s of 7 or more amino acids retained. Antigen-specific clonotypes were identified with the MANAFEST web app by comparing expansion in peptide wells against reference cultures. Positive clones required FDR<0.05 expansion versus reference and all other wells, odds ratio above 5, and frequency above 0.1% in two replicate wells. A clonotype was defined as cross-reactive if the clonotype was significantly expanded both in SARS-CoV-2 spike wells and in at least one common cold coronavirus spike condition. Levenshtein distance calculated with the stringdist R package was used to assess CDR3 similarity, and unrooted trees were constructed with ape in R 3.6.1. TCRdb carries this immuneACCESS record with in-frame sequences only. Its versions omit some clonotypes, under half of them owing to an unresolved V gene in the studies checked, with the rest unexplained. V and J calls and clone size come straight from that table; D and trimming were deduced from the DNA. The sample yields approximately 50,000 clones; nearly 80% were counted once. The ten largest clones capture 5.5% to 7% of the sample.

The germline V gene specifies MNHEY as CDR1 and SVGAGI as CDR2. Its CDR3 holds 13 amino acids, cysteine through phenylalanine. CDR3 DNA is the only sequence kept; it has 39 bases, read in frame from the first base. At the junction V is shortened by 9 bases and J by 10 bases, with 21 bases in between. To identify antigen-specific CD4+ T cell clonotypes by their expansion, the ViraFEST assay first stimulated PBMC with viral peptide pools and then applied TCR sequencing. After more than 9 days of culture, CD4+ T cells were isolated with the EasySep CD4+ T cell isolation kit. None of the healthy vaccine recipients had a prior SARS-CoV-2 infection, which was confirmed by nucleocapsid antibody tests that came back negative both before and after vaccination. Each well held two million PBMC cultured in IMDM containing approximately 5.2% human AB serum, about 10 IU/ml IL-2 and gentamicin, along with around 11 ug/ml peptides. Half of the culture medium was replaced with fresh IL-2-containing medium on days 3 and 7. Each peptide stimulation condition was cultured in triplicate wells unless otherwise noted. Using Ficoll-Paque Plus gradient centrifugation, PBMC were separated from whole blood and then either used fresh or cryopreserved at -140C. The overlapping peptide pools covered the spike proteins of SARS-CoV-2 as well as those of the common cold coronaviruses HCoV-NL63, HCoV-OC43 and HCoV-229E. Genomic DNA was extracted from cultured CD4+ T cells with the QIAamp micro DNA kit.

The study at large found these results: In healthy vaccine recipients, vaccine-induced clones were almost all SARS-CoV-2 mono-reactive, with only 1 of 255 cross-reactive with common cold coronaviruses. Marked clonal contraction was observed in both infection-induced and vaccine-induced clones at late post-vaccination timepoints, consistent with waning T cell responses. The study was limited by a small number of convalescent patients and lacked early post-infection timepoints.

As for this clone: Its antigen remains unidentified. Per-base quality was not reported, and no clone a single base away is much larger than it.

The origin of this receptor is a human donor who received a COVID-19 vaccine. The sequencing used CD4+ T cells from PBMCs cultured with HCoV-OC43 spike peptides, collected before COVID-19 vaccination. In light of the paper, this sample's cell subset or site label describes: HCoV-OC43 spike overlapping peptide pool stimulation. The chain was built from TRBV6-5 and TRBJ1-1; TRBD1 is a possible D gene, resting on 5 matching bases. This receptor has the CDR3 CASVRVQGLLAFF. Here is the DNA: TGTGCCAGTGTGCGGGTCCAGGGTTTATTAGCTTTCTTT.